Listed here is a single T cell receptor beta chain. The junction departs from the called germline gene at one end, perhaps through a read error. This same CDR3 is encoded by further DNA sequences in the sample. This entry is derived from a study of blood T cell repertoires in COVID-19. TCRdb's table, derived via immunoSEQ multiplex PCR, lists solely in-frame clones and lacks some. The profile shows 130,000 or so clones, around 89% of them singletons. Sequenced: peripheral blood. This clonotype originated in a man aged 50 or older with active or convalescent COVID-19.

CDR3 sequence: CASSSNRGPNTYEQYF. Written as DNA, the CDR3 is TGTGCCAGCAGTTCAAACAGGGGTCCTAACACCTACGAGCAGTACTTT. The chain employs TRBV6-5 and TRBJ2-7; 7 bases match TRBD1. There are 16 residues in the CDR3. Germline assignment: CDR1 MNHEY and CDR2 SVGAGI.